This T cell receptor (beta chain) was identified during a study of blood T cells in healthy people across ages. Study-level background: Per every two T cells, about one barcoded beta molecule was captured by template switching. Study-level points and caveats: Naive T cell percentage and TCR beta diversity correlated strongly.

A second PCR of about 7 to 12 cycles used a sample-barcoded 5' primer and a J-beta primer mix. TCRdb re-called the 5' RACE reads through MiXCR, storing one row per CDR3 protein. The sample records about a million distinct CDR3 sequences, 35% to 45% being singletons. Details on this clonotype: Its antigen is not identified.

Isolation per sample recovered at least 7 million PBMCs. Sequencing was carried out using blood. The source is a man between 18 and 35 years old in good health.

CDR3 bases: TGTGCCAGCAGCATCGGGACAACCGTCTACAATGAGCAGTTCTTC. Translating gives CASSIGTTVYNEQFF. The rearrangement joins TRBV9 to TRBJ2-1, with D maybe TRBD1 (6 bases). CDR3 length equals 15 residues. V lost 4 bases to trimming and J lost 3 bases, with 14 bases between them. Germline CDR1 reads SGDLS; CDR2 reads YYNGEE.